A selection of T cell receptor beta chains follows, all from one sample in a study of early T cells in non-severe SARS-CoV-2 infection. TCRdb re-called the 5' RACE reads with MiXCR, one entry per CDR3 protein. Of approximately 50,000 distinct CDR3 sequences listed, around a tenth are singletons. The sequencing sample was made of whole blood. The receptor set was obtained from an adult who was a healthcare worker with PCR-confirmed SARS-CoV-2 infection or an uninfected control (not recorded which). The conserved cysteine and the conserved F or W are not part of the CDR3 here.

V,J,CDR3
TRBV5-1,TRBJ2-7,ASCRDSEAEQY
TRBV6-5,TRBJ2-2,ASSYGQGLNTGELF
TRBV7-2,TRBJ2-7,ASSRTPWGDEQY
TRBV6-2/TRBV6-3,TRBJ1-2,ATKGDPVSYGYT
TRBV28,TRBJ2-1,ASSLTGGRYNEQF
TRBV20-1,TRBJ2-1,SARSTSGRHGAYNEQF
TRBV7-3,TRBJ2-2,ASSSDRAGELF
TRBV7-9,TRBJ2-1,ASSLGHWQF
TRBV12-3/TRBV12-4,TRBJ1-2,ASSFGTGYSSGYT
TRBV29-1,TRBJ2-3,SAWDRGGTDTQY
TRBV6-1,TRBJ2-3,ASSEGRDTQY
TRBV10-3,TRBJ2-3,AISEPSGSHTDTQY
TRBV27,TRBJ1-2,ASSLRSSYGYT
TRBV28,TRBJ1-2,ASRSGENYGYT
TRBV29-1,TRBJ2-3,SVDGGGDTQY
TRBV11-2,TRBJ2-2,ASSPFYRDGTTGELF
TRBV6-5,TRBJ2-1,ASSRSAGTPRSYNEQF
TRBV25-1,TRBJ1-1,ASSDGGGRPGRPF
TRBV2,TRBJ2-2,ATLGQGIKLATGELF
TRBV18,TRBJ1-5,ASSRSGQGGQPQH
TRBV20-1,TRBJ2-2,SARKRGQGAGELF
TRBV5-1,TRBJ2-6,ASSLQGAQGANVLT
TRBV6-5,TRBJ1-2,ASKGHNYGYT
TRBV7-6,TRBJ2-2,ASSTRQNTGELF
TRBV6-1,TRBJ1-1,ASHRGRTEAF
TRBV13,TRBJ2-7,ASSPSGRYEQY
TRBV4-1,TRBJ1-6,ASSPTGSSYNSPLH
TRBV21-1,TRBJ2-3,ASRVSRARTDTQY
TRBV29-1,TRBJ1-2,SVEDGPGQGLGYT
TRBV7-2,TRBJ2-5,ASSAGQAQETQY
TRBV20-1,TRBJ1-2,SAPDGGNYGYT
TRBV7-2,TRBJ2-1,ASSLEARDRGNEQF
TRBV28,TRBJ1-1,ASSRGLEAF
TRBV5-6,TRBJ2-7,ASSSLATYEQY
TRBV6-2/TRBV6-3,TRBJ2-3,ASSPGTSTHSTDTQY
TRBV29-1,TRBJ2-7,SVAAWSNSYEQY
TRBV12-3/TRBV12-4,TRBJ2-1,ASSLSPGRGTEQF
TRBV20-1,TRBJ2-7,SADDRASYEQY
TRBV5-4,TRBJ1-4,ASSLGQAPEKLF
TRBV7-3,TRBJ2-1,ASSRTGLAGERRNNEQF
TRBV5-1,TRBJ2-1,ASSLQGVSYNEQF
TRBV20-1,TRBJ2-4,SAREPFLAKNIQY
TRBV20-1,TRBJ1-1,SASSKSANTEAF
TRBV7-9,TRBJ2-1,ASSLDFSGRAPQF
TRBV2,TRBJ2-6,ASSYGQGGGSGANVLT
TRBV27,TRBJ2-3,ASSFQGPTDTQY
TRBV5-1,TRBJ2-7,ASSWGASGTYEQY
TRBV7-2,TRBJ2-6,ASSLRGVGAYSGASVLT
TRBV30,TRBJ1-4,AWNRESTNEKLF
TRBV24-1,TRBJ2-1,ATSALGTSGRASYNEQF
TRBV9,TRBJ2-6,ASSPNAWTGGAGANVLT
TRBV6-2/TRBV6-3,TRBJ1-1,ASRDDRVEAF
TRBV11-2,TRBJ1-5,ASSFGTDRSNQPQH
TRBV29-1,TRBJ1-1,SVERPPGNTEAF
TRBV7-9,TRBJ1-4,ASSFSGRGNEKLF
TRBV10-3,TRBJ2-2,ATVGRTSGNTGELF
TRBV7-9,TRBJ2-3,ASSQTSGYSDTQY
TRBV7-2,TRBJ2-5,ASSLGAGMETQY
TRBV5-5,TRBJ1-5,ASSLRGLSNQPQH
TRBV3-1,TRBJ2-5,ASSHSGGGAAQETQY